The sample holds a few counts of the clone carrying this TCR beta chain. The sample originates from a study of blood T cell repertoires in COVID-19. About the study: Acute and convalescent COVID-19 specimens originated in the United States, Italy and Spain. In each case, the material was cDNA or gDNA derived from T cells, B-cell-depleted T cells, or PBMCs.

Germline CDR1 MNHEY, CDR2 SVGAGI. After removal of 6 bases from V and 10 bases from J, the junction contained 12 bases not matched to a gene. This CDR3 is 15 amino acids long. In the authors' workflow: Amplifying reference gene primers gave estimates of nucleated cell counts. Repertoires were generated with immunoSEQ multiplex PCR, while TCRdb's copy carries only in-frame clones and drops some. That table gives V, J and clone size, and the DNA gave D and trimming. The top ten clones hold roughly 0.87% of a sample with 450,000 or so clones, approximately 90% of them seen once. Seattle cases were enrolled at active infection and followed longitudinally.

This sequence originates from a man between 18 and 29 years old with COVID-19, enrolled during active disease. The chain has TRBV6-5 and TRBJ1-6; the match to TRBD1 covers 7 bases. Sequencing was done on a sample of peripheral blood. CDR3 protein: CASRGNRGRGSPLHF. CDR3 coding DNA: TGTGCCAGCAGGGGGAACAGGGGAAGGGGATCACCCCTCCACTTT.